One and the same sample provided the 29 T cell receptor beta chains below, sequenced in a study of CD8 T cells in ankylosing spondylitis. A single record per CDR3 protein comes from TCRdb applying MiXCR to the 5' RACE reads. The top ten clones hold about an eighth of a sample with 350,000 to 400,000 distinct CDR3 sequences, around 20% of them seen once. The specimen was blood, either unsorted or a sorted T cell fraction (not recorded which). The receptors stem from a male donor with ankylosing spondylitis or in good health (not recorded which).

The V and J genes are TRBV12-3 or TRBV12-4 and TRBJ2-1, with D perhaps given as TRBD1 or TRBD2 (6 bases each). The ends were cut back, 2 bases at V and 0 bases at J, with 11 bases in the middle. This CDR3 is built from 16 residues. As DNA, the CDR3 is TGTGCCAGCAGTTTATGGGGGGCCCACTCCTACAATGAGCAGTTCTTC. Translating it yields CASSLWGAHSYNEQFF.

The rearrangement uses TRBV13 and TRBJ2-1; 11 bases line up with TRBD2. This CDR3 has 14 amino acids. Germline loops: CDR1 PRHDT, CDR2 FYEKMQ (reference sequence). V gave up 3 bases and J gave up 15 bases; unmatched junction bases: 10. The CDR3 DNA is TGTGCCAGCAGCTTCTCGTTGACTAGCGGGGAGGTGTTCTTC. Amino acid sequence: CASSFSLTSGEVFF.

This rearrangement joins TRBV9 to TRBJ2-1; TRBD2 aligns across 8 bases. CDR1 is SGDLS and CDR2 is YYNGEE in the germline V gene. The CDR3 totals 17 residues. V trimming: 0 bases; J trimming: 2 bases; junction bases outside the gene matches: 7. CDR3 loop: CASSVEGSGVPYNEQFF. In nucleotides, the CDR3 is TGTGCCAGCAGCGTAGAAGGTAGCGGGGTACCCTACAATGAGCAGTTCTTC.

The rearrangement links TRBV27 to TRBJ1-5; TRBD1 agrees at 9 bases. The CDR3 consists of 15 residues. The V gene's germline CDR1 is MNHEY and CDR2 SMNVEV (reference sequence). The V and J ends lost 2 bases and 1 base, in that order; junction bases with no gene match: 0. Written as DNA, the CDR3 is TGTGCCAGCAGTTTAACAGGGGGCAGCAATCAGCCCCAGCATTTT. Protein sequence: CASSLTGGSNQPQHF.

This clonotype showed up just a few times. V and J are TRBV9 and TRBJ2-1, with 8 bases aligning to TRBD2. CDR1 is SGDLS, CDR2 YYNGEE, per germline. This CDR3 contains 17 residues. The trim removed 4 bases at V and 7 bases at J, leaving 16 bases unmatched. In DNA form, the CDR3 reads TGTGCCAGCAGCCCCCTTACCGGGACTAGGCTTGGGAATGAGCAGTTCTTC. Translating gives CASSPLTGTRLGNEQFF.

This clonotype was picked up many times. The chain carries TRBV12-3 or TRBV12-4 and TRBJ2-7, with D possibly TRBD1 on 6 matching bases. Trimming took 10 bases from V and 2 from J, leaving 9 bases between them. This CDR3 is built from 11 residues. The CDR3 reads CATGQPYEQYF. In DNA, the CDR3 is TGTGCCACCGGACAGCCCTACGAGCAGTACTTC.

This chain uses TRBV7-2 with TRBJ2-3, with 8 nucleotides matching TRBD2. V lost 1 base and J lost 10; bases outside the gene matches: 7. Germline V lookup: CDR1 SGHTA, CDR2 FQGNSA. The CDR3 is made up of 14 amino acids. The CDR3 reads CASSLVGGGRAQYF. CDR3 nucleotides: TGTGCCAGCAGCTTAGTCGGGGGGGGGAGGGCGCAGTATTTT.

The J gene is TRBJ2-2, the V gene TRBV29-1, with 13 bases fitting TRBD2. The CDR3 consists of 18 residues. Germline-derived CDR1 and CDR2 are SQVTM and ANQGSEA. Unmatched junction bases numbered 5, after V lost 0 bases and J lost 1 base. CDR3 sequence reads: CSVEDLGLAGENTGELFF. CDR3 DNA sequence: TGCAGCGTTGAAGATCTAGGACTAGCGGGGGAGAACACCGGGGAGCTGTTTTTT.

The table lists this clonotype with a few counts. V gene TRBV7-2 combines with J gene TRBJ2-7, with TRBD2 matching 7 bases. Per germline, CDR1 SGHTA and CDR2 FQGNSA. The V segment lost 6 bases and the J segment 7 bases; nucleotides outside the gene matches: 9. This CDR3 spans 13 amino acids. This chain's CDR3 is CASRGSGYQEQYF. CDR3 DNA sequence: TGTGCCAGCAGAGGTAGCGGGTATCAGGAGCAGTACTTC.

This clonotype was observed a single time. The V gene is TRBV12-3 or TRBV12-4, the J gene TRBJ2-5; either TRBD1 or TRBD2 may fit D (5 bases each). V lost 3 bases, J lost 4 bases, and 12 bases lay in between. This CDR3 has 14 residues. As DNA, the CDR3 is TGTGCCAGCAGTTTGGACCCTGGGGGAGAGACCCAGTACTTC. Residues: CASSLDPGGETQYF.

J is TRBJ2-7 and V is TRBV29-1, with D possibly TRBD1 on 6 matching bases. Germline CDR1 SQVTM, CDR2 ANQGSEA. Trimming cost V 6 bases and J 3 bases, with 21 bases left between them. CDR3 size: 15 residues. The CDR3: CSVSGTTLGGYEQYF. CDR3 nucleotides: TGCAGCGTGTCCGGGACAACCCTCGGTGGCTACGAGCAGTACTTC.

This clonotype was seen a handful of times. CDR3 DNA: TGCGCCAGCAGCCAAGATAGTTCGGCTTTCCAAGAGACCCAGTACTTC. Amino acid sequence: CASSQDSSAFQETQYF. This chain connects TRBV4-1 to TRBJ2-5; D ambiguous. V was cut by 0 bases and J by 1 base, with 12 bases left in between. Germline V gene data show CDR1 as MGHRA and CDR2 as YSYEKL. The CDR3 sequence is 16 residues long.

This clonotype was recorded a few times. V and J are TRBV11-1 and TRBJ2-1; 7 bases are a match to TRBD2. Germline V lookup: CDR1 SGHAT, CDR2 FQDESV (reference sequence). This CDR3 region has 18 residues. The V gene end was trimmed by 1 base and the J gene end by 3 bases; junction bases not matched to a gene: 12. CDR3 residues: CASSLVGWAGDFYNEQFF. Written as DNA, the CDR3 is TGTGCCAGCAGCTTAGTGGGTTGGGCGGGGGACTTCTACAATGAGCAGTTCTTC.

The chain recombines TRBV14 with TRBJ2-2; maybe TRBD2 (6 bases). Germline V gene sequence: CDR1 SGHDN, CDR2 FVKESK. The ends were cut back, 1 base at V and 4 bases at J, with 16 bases in the middle. This CDR3 has 17 residues. The CDR3 DNA reads TGTGCCAGCAGCCAAGGAGTCGGGACTCCATTCACCGGGGAGCTGTTTTTT. It yields the protein CASSQGVGTPFTGELFF.

This clonotype was observed a few times. The chain employs TRBV7-3 and TRBJ2-5; 13 bases are a match to TRBD2. The germline V gene encodes CDR1 SGHTA and CDR2 FQGTGA. The junction had 5 bases not matched to a gene; V was cut back by 5 bases and J by 5 bases. The CDR3 runs 15 residues. CDR3 protein: CASSTSGGAGETQYF. For the CDR3, the DNA is TGTGCCAGCAGCACTAGCGGGGGGGCCGGGGAGACCCAGTACTTC.

V gene TRBV7-3 combines with J gene TRBJ2-3; D may be TRBD1 (5 bases). With 5 bases removed from V and 2 bases from J, the gap between germline ends came to 11 bases. CDR1 is SGHTA and CDR2 is FQGTGA in the germline V gene. This CDR3 is 14 amino acids long. The CDR3 here is CASSIDSFTDTQYF. The CDR3 coding sequence is TGTGCCAGCAGCATCGACAGTTTCACAGATACGCAGTATTTT. Full variable domain (missing parts from reference TRBV7-3 and TRBJ2-3): GAGVSQTPSNKVTEKGKYVELRCDPISGHTALYWYRQSLGQGPEFLIYFQGTGAADDSGLPNDRFFAVRPEGSVSTLKIQRTERGDSAVYLCASSIDSFTDTQYFGPGTRLTVL.

V is TRBV2 and J is TRBJ1-1, with unresolved D. Germline CDR1 is SNHLY and CDR2 is FYNNEI. The CDR3 is 13 amino acids. V shed 5 bases and J shed 4 bases, with 11 bases lying between them. The CDR3 region is CASSQSVATEAFF. The CDR3 region has the DNA TGTGCCAGCAGTCAGTCGGTTGCCACTGAAGCTTTCTTT.

CDR3 bases: TGTGCCTCCGACAGGGAGGCCTACGAGCAGTACTTC. Protein product: CASDREAYEQYF. V is TRBV30 and J is TRBJ2-7, with D possibly matching TRBD1 (7 bases). Germline values: CDR1 GTSNPN, CDR2 SVGIG (reference sequence). V lost 7 bases and J 2 bases, leaving 12 bases between the germline ends. The CDR3 is 12 residues long.

This chain links TRBV6-1 with TRBJ2-7; no clear D gene. The germline V and J ends were trimmed by 7 bases and 6 bases, with 16 bases remaining between them. Germline V gene lookup returns CDR1 MNHNS and CDR2 SASEGT. The CDR3 runs to 13 residues. For the CDR3, the DNA is TGTGCCAGCACCCTAATGGACGGTGGCGAGCAGTACTTC. Amino acid sequence: CASTLMDGGEQYF.

There are a few counts of this clonotype. The chain links TRBV12-3 or TRBV12-4 to TRBJ2-3, with D tentatively TRBD2 (6 bases). Trimming shortened V by 4 bases and J by 4 bases, and 9 bases separated the two germline ends. The CDR3 totals 13 residues. The CDR3 sequence is CASSSRLADTQYF. The DNA for the CDR3 is TGTGCCAGCAGTTCTCGACTAGCAGATACGCAGTATTTT.

The sample holds a few counts of this clonotype. V and J are TRBV7-9 and TRBJ2-5, with TRBD2 as a possible D gene (6 bases). The V end was cut by 10 bases, the J end by 3 bases, with 15 bases between. This CDR3 has 13 residues. CDR1 is SEHNR and CDR2 is FQNEAQ in the germline V gene (reference sequence). DNA of the CDR3: TGTGCCACTACTGGGACTGCCGAAGAGACCCAGTACTTC. The encoded protein is CATTGTAEETQYF.

This clonotype was seen ten or more times. The V gene is TRBV20-1, the J gene TRBJ2-7; tentative D call: TRBD2 (6 bases). Trimming stripped 2 bases from V and 1 base from J, with 15 bases between. Per germline, CDR1 DFQATT and CDR2 SNEGSKA (reference sequence). The CDR3 is made up of 15 amino acids. The CDR3 region is CSARRLASASYEQYF. The CDR3 nucleotides read TGCAGTGCTAGAAGGTTGGCTAGCGCTTCCTACGAGCAGTACTTC.

This clonotype was counted ten times or more. The junction shows a germline mismatch at one end, possibly a read error. The chain has TRBV4-1 and TRBJ2-5; 7 bases are a match to TRBD2. Germline CDR1 MGHRA, CDR2 YSYEKL. The CDR3 spans 12 residues. The CDR3 DNA is TGTGCCAGCAGCCAGGGAGGGGAGACCCAGTACTTC. It encodes CASSQGGETQYF.

CDR3 residues: CASRGTSGGPHYYEQYF. The CDR3 coding sequence is TGTGCCAGCAGGGGGACTAGCGGGGGGCCCCACTACTACGAGCAGTACTTC. V gene TRBV3-1 combines with J gene TRBJ2-7, with 15 bases that match TRBD2. Germline trimming cut 6 bases from V and 3 bases from J; bases unmatched to any gene: 9. CDR1 LGHDT and CDR2 YNNKEL come from the germline V gene (reference sequence). The CDR3 is made up of 17 amino acids.

The chain joins TRBV5-1 to TRBJ2-5; a weak D match, TRBD1 (6 bases). There are 15 residues in the CDR3. The germline V gene encodes CDR1 SGHRS and CDR2 YFSETQ. The germline V and J ends were trimmed by 0 bases and 0 bases, with 9 bases remaining between them. The CDR3 loop is CASSLGRTDQETQYF. CDR3 nucleotides: TGCGCCAGCAGCTTGGGTCGGACAGACCAAGAGACCCAGTACTTC.

The table lists this clonotype with a few counts. The chain is built from TRBV29-1 and TRBJ2-1; D is undetermined. CDR1 and CDR2 from the germline V gene are SQVTM and ANQGSEA. This CDR3 spans 12 amino acids. Trimming removed 4 bases at V and 0 bases at J, with 4 bases between. The CDR3 region has the DNA TGCAGCGTTGGGGGCTCCTACAATGAGCAGTTCTTC. This encodes CSVGGSYNEQFF.

V and J are TRBV19 and TRBJ1-5; D perhaps matches TRBD1 (5 bases). This CDR3 spans 13 amino acids. In germline, CDR1 is LNHDA, CDR2 SQIVND (reference sequence). Trimming removed 7 bases from V and 4 bases from J, with 11 bases in between. The CDR3 is CASTSGPNQPQHF. CDR3 DNA: TGTGCCAGTACTTCAGGGCCGAATCAGCCCCAGCATTTT.

The CDR3 nucleotides are TGTGCCAGCTCTATCGTGGCCGTAGGGGGCTACGAGCAGTACTTC. Amino acids: CASSIVAVGGYEQYF. The J gene is TRBJ2-7, the V gene TRBV18; maybe TRBD1 (6 bases). CDR3 length: 15 residues. The germline V gene encodes CDR1 KGHSH and CDR2 LQKENI. The V end was cut by 6 bases, the J end by 3 bases, with 18 bases between.

The J gene is TRBJ2-3, the V gene TRBV5-1; 8 nucleotides line up with TRBD2. V gave up 4 bases and J gave up 0 bases; unmatched junction bases: 4. CDR3 size: 15 residues. Germline loops: CDR1 SGHRS, CDR2 YFSETQ. The CDR3 is CASSPGLVSTDTQYF. The CDR3 region has the DNA TGCGCCAGCAGCCCGGGACTAGTAAGCACAGATACGCAGTATTTT.